This TCR beta chain was sequenced for a study of shared clonotypes between healthy human individuals. Overall study: Three men and a couple of women, aged 18 to 49, were donors.

The CDR3 runs to 15 residues. V lost 6 bases and J lost 4, with 16 bases in between. Germline-derived CDR1 and CDR2 are MNHEY and SMNVEV (reference sequence). Study-level results: Shared clonotypes across all four donors exceeded non-shared ones in generation probability.

The authors split each subset's genomic DNA evenly across several immunoSEQ plates. Method: immunoSEQ multiplex PCR; TCRdb's copy keeps in-frame clones and lacks some. The sample includes under 850,000 clones, approximately 92% of them seen just once. Only a few counts were recorded for this clone. Its antigen is undetermined. CD8 cells regarded as naive lacked CD45RO, were positively chosen for CCR7, and omitted terminally differentiated effector memory CD45RA+ cells. Sequenced material: naive CD8+ T cells sorted from blood. The J gene is TRBJ2-1, the V gene TRBV27; the D gene is possibly TRBD1 (5 bases). This clonotype was obtained from a man in his thirties or forties in good health. The CDR3 reads CASSPDRRVYNEQFF. The CDR3 DNA is TGTGCCAGCAGCCCTGACAGAAGAGTATACAATGAGCAGTTCTTC.